What follows describes a single TCR beta chain. The data belong to a study of CD8+ T cells in alopecia areata. Extracted from the samples, RNA was reverse transcribed into cDNA to serve as the sequencing template. Clones were read by immunoSEQ multiplex PCR, and TCRdb kept only the in-frame ones, dropping some. The data contain over 120,000 clones, around 49% of them singletons. The origin of this receptor is a human donor with alopecia areata. The specimen comprised CD4+ T cells sorted from blood, sampled at week 0.

CDR3 in DNA: TGTGCCAGCAGTCCGTTGCAGACTGGGAGCTACGAGCAGTACTTC. This gives the protein CASSPLQTGSYEQYF. V is TRBV14 and J is TRBJ2-7; tentative D call: TRBD2 (5 bases). The CDR3 is 15 residues long. In germline, CDR1 is SGHDN, CDR2 FVKESK. Trimming left V 6 bases short and J 3 bases short, with 18 bases between.